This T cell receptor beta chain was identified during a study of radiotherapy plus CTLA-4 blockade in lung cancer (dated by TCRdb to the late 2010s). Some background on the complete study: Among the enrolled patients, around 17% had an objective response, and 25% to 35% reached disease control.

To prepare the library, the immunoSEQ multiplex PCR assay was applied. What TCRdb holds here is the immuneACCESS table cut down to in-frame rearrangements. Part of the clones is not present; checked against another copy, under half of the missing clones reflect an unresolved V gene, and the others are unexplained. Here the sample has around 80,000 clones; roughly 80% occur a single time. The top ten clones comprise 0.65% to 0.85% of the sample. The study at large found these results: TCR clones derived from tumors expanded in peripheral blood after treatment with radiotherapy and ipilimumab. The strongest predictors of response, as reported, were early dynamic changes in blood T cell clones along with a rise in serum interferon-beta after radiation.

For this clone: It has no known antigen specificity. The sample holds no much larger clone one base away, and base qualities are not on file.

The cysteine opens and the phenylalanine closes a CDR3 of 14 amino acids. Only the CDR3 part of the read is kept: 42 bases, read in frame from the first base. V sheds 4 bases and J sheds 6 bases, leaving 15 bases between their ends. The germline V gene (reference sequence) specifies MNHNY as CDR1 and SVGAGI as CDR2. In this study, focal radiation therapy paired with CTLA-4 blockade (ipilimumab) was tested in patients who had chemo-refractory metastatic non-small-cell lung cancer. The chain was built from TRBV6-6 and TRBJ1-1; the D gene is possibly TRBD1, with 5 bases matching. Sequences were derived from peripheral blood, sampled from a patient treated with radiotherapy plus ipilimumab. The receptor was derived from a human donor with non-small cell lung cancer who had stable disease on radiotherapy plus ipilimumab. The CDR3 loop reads CASSSRAGGAEAFF. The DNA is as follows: TGTGCCAGCAGTTCCCGGGCGGGGGGGGCTGAAGCTTTCTTT.